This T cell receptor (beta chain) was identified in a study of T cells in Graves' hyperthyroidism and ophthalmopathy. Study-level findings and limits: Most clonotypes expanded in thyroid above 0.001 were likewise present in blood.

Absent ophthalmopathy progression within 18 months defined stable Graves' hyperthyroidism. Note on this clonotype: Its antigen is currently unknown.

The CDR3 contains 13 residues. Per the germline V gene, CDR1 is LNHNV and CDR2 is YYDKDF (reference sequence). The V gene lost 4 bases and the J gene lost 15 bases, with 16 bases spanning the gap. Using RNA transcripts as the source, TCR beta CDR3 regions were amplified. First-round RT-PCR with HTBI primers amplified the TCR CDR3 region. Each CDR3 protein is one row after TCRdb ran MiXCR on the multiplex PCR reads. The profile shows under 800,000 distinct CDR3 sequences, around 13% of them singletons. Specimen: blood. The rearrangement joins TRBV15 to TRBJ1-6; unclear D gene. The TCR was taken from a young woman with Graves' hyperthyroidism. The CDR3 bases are TGTGCCACCAGCAAACAGCCCCGGGATCTCCTCCACTTT. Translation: CATSKQPRDLLHF.